This entry lists 15 T cell receptor beta chains sequenced from one sample in a study of early T cells in non-severe SARS-CoV-2 infection. MiXCR, applied by TCRdb to the 5' RACE reads, yields one record per CDR3 protein. The sample shows 55,000 to 70,000 distinct CDR3 sequences, less than 5.5% of them seen only once. Material: whole blood. These receptors were taken from an adult who was a healthcare worker with PCR-confirmed SARS-CoV-2 infection or an uninfected control (not recorded which).

This clonotype was counted at least ten times. The rearrangement uses TRBV10-2 and TRBJ2-3; TRBD2 might be the D (6 bases). V was shortened by 1 base and J by 2 bases, with 16 bases between the two germline ends. This CDR3 spans 17 amino acids. Germline lookup yields CDR1 WSHSY and CDR2 SAAADI. Here the CDR3 DNA reads TGCGCCAGCAGTGAGTGGCCCGGGACTGGAGTCACAGATACGCAGTATTTT. Translation gives CASSEWPGTGVTDTQYF.

The V call is TRBV7-2, the J call TRBJ2-5; the match to TRBD1 covers 8 bases. Unmatched junction bases numbered 1, after V lost 5 bases and J lost 5 bases. CDR1 is SGHTA, CDR2 FQGNSA, per germline. The CDR3 runs to 12 residues. The CDR3 bases are TGTGCCAGCAGCAGACAGGGGGAGACCCAGTACTTC. Amino acid sequence: CASSRQGETQYF.

This clonotype has a count of ten or more. V gene TRBV20-1 combines with J gene TRBJ2-1; D remains unclear. This CDR3 is built from 15 residues. In germline, CDR1 is DFQATT, CDR2 SNEGSKA (reference sequence). Trimming shortened V by 3 bases and J by 3 bases, and 15 bases separated the two germline ends. The CDR3: CSASPETYFYNEQFF. The CDR3 DNA reads TGCAGTGCTAGTCCCGAGACTTACTTCTACAATGAGCAGTTCTTC.

The rearrangement links TRBV20-1 to TRBJ2-1, with D perhaps TRBD2 (6 bases). V lost 3 bases to trimming and J lost 4 bases, with 16 bases between them. CDR1 is DFQATT and CDR2 is SNEGSKA in the germline V gene (reference sequence). The CDR3 runs to 15 residues. As DNA, the CDR3 is TGCAGTGCTAGGAAGGACGGGGGAGCTTACAATGAGCAGTTCTTC. It codes for CSARKDGGAYNEQFF.

In DNA form, the CDR3 reads TGTGCCAGCAGCCCCCCGGTGCGCACTGAAGCTTTCTTT. Its protein is CASSPPVRTEAFF. The V and J genes are TRBV7-9 and TRBJ1-1; D is unclear. Germline CDR1 and CDR2: SEHNR and FQNEAQ (reference sequence). The CDR3 length is 13 residues. V dropped 5 bases and J dropped 4 bases, with 11 bases sitting between them.

The sample holds many counts of this clonotype. The gene calls are TRBV20-1 and TRBJ1-3, with D unclear. The CDR3 has 12 residues. The V and J ends lost 0 bases and 3 bases respectively, with 3 bases between them. Germline CDR1 and CDR2: DFQATT and SNEGSKA (reference sequence). In nucleotides, the CDR3 is TGCAGTGCTAGAGAGGGTGGAAACACCATATATTTT. Protein: CSAREGGNTIYF.

This chain uses TRBV11-3 with TRBJ2-2; TRBD2 matches 7 bases. V was clipped by 8 bases and J by 0 bases; unmatched bases: 18. In germline, CDR1 is SGHNT, CDR2 YENEEA. The CDR3 has 19 residues. The CDR3 DNA is TGTGCCAGCTCCCTAAAGAAGCGGGAACGCCTGCCGAACACCGGGGAGCTGTTTTTT. This encodes CASSLKKRERLPNTGELFF.

This chain uses TRBV20-1 with TRBJ1-4; 10 nucleotides agree with TRBD1. With 5 bases clipped from V and 5 bases from J, the junction kept 5 bases outside the gene matches. The CDR3 has 14 amino acids. Germline lookup yields CDR1 DFQATT and CDR2 SNEGSKA (reference sequence). CDR3: CSAFSGQGNEKLFF. The CDR3 nucleotides are TGCAGTGCTTTTTCGGGACAGGGGAATGAAAAACTGTTTTTT.

This clonotype was counted many times. The chain carries TRBV5-6 and TRBJ2-7; no clear D. Germline CDR1 SGHDT, CDR2 YYEEEE. There are 12 residues in the CDR3. V gave up 3 bases and J gave up 4 bases, with 8 bases separating them. The CDR3 nucleotides are TGTGCCAGCAGCTGGTTAAGTTACGAGCAGTACTTC. Translated, it gives CASSWLSYEQYF.

This clonotype was counted at least ten times. CDR3 sequence: CASSQVIGTSSYEQYF. The CDR3 DNA reads TGTGCCAGCAGCCAAGTTATAGGGACCTCCTCCTACGAGCAGTACTTC. V gene TRBV14 combines with J gene TRBJ2-7; D possibly matches TRBD1 or TRBD2 (5 bases each). CDR1 is SGHDN and CDR2 is FVKESK in the germline V gene. V shed 1 base and J shed 0 bases, with 13 bases lying between them. The CDR3 totals 16 residues.

In this sample, this clonotype turned up many times. V is TRBV11-1 and J is TRBJ2-5; a possible D gene is TRBD2 (6 bases). Germline V gene sequence: CDR1 SGHAT, CDR2 FQDESV (reference sequence). The CDR3 is 13 amino acids. Trimming pared 5 bases from V and 5 bases from J, leaving 12 bases between. DNA of the CDR3: TGTGCCAGCAGCATACCCGGAGGGGAGACCCAGTACTTC. The encoded protein is CASSIPGGETQYF.

Many counts were recorded for this clonotype. The chain recombines TRBV12-3 or TRBV12-4 with TRBJ2-3, with TRBD2 matching 11 bases. The CDR3 sequence is 15 residues long. With V trimmed by 4 bases and J by 2 bases, 2 bases remained unmatched. CDR3 protein: CASSWGLADTDTQYF. DNA of the CDR3: TGTGCCAGCAGTTGGGGACTAGCGGACACAGATACGCAGTATTTT.

The gene calls are TRBV12-3 or TRBV12-4 and TRBJ2-7; unclear D gene. CDR3 size: 11 residues. Trimming shortened V by 2 bases and J by 7 bases, and 6 bases separated the two germline ends. The CDR3: CASSLTWEQYF. CDR3 bases: TGTGCCAGCAGTTTAACCTGGGAGCAGTACTTC.

On this clonotype: The conserved phenylalanine or tryptophan normally closing the CDR3 is absent here, so this likely arose from a read error. CDR3 loop: CASSVEGTYPTDTQYS. The CDR3 coding sequence is TGTGCCAGCAGCGTAGAGGGAACTTACCCCACAGATACGCAGTATTCT. V and J are TRBV9 and TRBJ2-3; no clear D. The CDR3 has 16 residues. The germline V gene encodes CDR1 SGDLS and CDR2 YYNGEE. The V end was cut by 0 bases, the J end by 2 bases, with 13 bases between.

This clonotype was counted many times. The gene calls are TRBV29-1 and TRBJ2-1; 9 bases are shared with TRBD2. CDR3 size: 14 residues. V was pared by 6 bases and J by 7 bases, with 10 bases of the junction left unmatched. Germline V gives CDR1 SQVTM, CDR2 ANQGSEA. CDR3 sequence: CSVGGIAGVNEQFF. DNA of the CDR3: TGCAGCGTCGGGGGAATAGCGGGAGTTAATGAGCAGTTCTTC.